Below are 9 T cell receptor beta chains sequenced from a single sample in a study of breast tumors, draining lymph nodes, adjacent tissues. From the multiplex PCR reads, TCRdb called clonotypes with MiXCR, one entry per CDR3 protein. The sample includes approximately 200,000 distinct CDR3 sequences, 25% to 40% seen only once; the top ten take about 4.5%. The lymph nodes were axillary draining lymph nodes from breast cancer patients. Input material: axillary lymph node tissue. The receptors come from a female donor with breast cancer. Some clones in this sample may be carry-over from other donors' samples.

The genes are TRBV12-3 or TRBV12-4 and TRBJ1-6; a weak D match, TRBD1 (6 bases). With 1 base removed from V and 14 bases from J, the gap between germline ends came to 12 bases. CDR3 length equals 13 residues. The DNA of the CDR3 is TGTGCCAGCAGTTTAGGGAGGGGGACATCCCTCCACTTT. The encoded protein is CASSLGRGTSLHF.

In regard to this clonotype: This may stem from a read error, because a much larger clone lies one nucleotide away. V and J are TRBV6-5 and TRBJ2-5; 8 positions match TRBD2. In germline, CDR1 is MNHEY, CDR2 SVGAGI. The CDR3 has 17 amino acids. Here the CDR3 reads CASSNLKPAGAQETQCF. The CDR3 DNA sequence: TGTGCCAGCAGCAATCTCAAACCAGCGGGGGCACAAGAGACCCAGTGCTTC.

Concerning this clonotype itself: The missing conserved phenylalanine or tryptophan at the end of this CDR3 makes a read error likely. Because the CDR3's place on the DNA is in doubt, the DNA is left out and the CDR3 is given as listed by TCRdb. The chain uses TRBV4-1 and TRBJ2-1; the D call of TRBD1 is as the table states it, not checked on the DNA. From germline, CDR1 is MGHRA and CDR2 YSYEKL. The CDR3 length is 15 residues, termini included. This CDR3 is CASSQIGGRTGGEVG.

CDR3 sequence reads: CASSLVPWTSRGETQYF. CDR3 sequence (DNA): TGTGCCAGCAGCTTAGTTCCCTGGACTAGTCGGGGGGAGACCCAGTACTTC. The chain has TRBV11-2 and TRBJ2-5; 7 positions match TRBD2. The CDR3 runs 17 residues. Germline loops: CDR1 SGHAT, CDR2 FQNNGV. Unmatched junction bases numbered 13, after V lost 1 base and J lost 5 bases. Looking up the rest from reference TRBV11-2 and TRBJ2-5 gives the full variable domain: EAGVAQSPRYKIIEKRQSVAFWCNPISGHATLYWYQQILGQGPKLLIQFQNNGVVDDSQLPKDRFSAERLKGVDSTLKIQPAKLEDSAVYLCASSLVPWTSRGETQYFGPGTRLLVL.

The table lists this clonotype with many counts. The chain joins TRBV28 to TRBJ2-7, with 8 bases aligning to TRBD1. The CDR3 spans 13 residues. Germline V gives CDR1 MDHEN, CDR2 SYDVKM. Germline trimming cut 8 bases from V and 1 base from J; bases unmatched to any gene: 4. CDR3 coding DNA: TGTGCCAGCTGGACAGGGTCATCCTACGAGCAGTACTTC. Protein product: CASWTGSSYEQYF.

Many counts were recorded for this clonotype. This rearrangement joins TRBV20-1 to TRBJ1-5, with D possibly being TRBD1 (5 bases). This CDR3 is 14 amino acids long. The V end was cut by 0 bases, the J end by 11 bases, with 17 bases between. The germline CDR1 and CDR2 sequences are DFQATT and SNEGSKA (reference sequence). CDR3 loop: CSARDTGEVGSQHF. For the CDR3, the DNA is TGCAGTGCTAGAGATACGGGGGAGGTTGGATCCCAGCATTTT.

The sample holds many counts of this clonotype. The chain employs TRBV2 and TRBJ1-2; 10 bases align to TRBD1. The germline gives CDR1 SNHLY, CDR2 FYNNEI. The V segment lost 6 bases and the J segment 8 bases; nucleotides outside the gene matches: 9. The CDR3 runs to 14 residues. CDR3 sequence reads: CASRPTGTGAGYTF. In nucleotides, the CDR3 is TGTGCCAGCAGACCGACCGGGACAGGGGCCGGCTACACCTTC.

Worth noting for this clonotype: This could be a read error, since a much larger clone is one nucleotide away. The rearrangement joins TRBV20-1 to TRBJ2-2; 7 nucleotides line up with TRBD2. The germline gives CDR1 DFQATT, CDR2 SNEGSKA (reference sequence). V lost 3 bases and J lost 5; bases outside the gene matches: 12. CDR3 length equals 16 residues. The CDR3 is CSARPTSRSPTGELFF. The CDR3 nucleotides are TGCAGTGCTAGGCCGACTAGCCGGTCCCCAACCGGGGAGCTGTTTTTT.

The sample holds many counts of this clonotype. The chain recombines TRBV20-1 with TRBJ2-1, with TRBD2 identical over 11 bases. The V and J ends lost 4 bases and 8 bases, in that order; junction bases with no gene match: 10. Germline V lookup: CDR1 DFQATT, CDR2 SNEGSKA (reference sequence). The CDR3 contains 15 residues. The DNA of the CDR3 is TGCAGTGCTACCCGGGATAGCGGGGGGGGTGATGAGCAGTTCTTC. It codes for CSATRDSGGGDEQFF.